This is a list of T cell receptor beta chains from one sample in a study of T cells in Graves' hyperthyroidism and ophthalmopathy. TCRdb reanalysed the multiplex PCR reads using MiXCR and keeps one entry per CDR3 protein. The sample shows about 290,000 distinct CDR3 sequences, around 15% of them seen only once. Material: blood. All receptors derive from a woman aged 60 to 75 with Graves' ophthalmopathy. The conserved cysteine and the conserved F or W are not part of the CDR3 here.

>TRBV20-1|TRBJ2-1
SARLGAGASYNEQF
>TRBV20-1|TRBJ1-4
SAIGPAPTDEKLF
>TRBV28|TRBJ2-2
ASSRVVRGVNGELF
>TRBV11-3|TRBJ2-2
ASSPAASGELF
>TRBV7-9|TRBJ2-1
ASSPTTSGGRLLSSYNEQF
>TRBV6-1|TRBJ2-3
ASSERVAGGVTDTQY
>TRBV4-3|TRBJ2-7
ASSLGTALSGEQY
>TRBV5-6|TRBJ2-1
ASSTGTANEQF
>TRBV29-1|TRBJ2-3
SVEGGRGGLDTQY
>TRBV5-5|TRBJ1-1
ASSFIANTEAF
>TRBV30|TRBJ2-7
AWTAGSYEQY
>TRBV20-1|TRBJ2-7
SAPLAGEGEQY
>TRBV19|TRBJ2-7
ASSIVQGATYEQY
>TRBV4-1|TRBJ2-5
ASSQDPRGEETQY
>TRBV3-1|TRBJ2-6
ASRVRGANVLT
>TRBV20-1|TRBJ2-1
SSPVAGADNEQF